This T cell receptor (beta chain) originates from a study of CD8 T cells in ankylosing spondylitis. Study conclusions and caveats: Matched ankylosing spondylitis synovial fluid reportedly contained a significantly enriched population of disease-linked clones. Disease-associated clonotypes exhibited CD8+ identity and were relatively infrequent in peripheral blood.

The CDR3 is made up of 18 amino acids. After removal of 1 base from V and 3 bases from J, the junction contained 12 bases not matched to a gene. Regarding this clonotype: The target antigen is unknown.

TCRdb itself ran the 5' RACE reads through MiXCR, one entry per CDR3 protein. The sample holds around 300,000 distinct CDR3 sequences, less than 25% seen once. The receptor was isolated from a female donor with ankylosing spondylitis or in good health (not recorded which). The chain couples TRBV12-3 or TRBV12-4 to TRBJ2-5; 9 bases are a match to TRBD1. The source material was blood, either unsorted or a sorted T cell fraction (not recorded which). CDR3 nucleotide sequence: TGTGCCAGCAGTTTAGTATTCGGCCCTACAGGGGGCGAAGAGACCCAGTACTTC. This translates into CASSLVFGPTGGEETQYF.